Following are 25 T cell receptor beta chains from one sample sequenced in a study of monozygotic twins with inflammatory bowel disease (dated by TCRdb to 2018 to 2020). Receptor libraries were prepared by 5' RACE. The sequencer was an Illumina HiSeq 2500. TCRdb reprocessed the reads, so every CDR3 protein sequence counts as one entry and DNA is not shown. The sample table includes approximately 100,000 distinct CDR3 sequences. The top ten constitute 9.5% to 15% of the sample. Sequencing used blood. Source of these receptors: a human donor with ulcerative colitis or Crohn's disease, or a healthy co-twin of an affected twin (not recorded which).

The chain employs TRBV4-1 and TRBJ2-5; the TRBD2 assignment by TCRdb is unverifiable without DNA. The CDR3 runs to 19 residues. Germline V gene data show CDR1 as MGHRA and CDR2 as YSYEKL. This CDR3 reads CASSPIMTSGGRFQETQYF.

V gene TRBV5-1 combines with J gene TRBJ2-7; checking the TCRdb D call of TRBD1 is not possible without DNA. Germline V CDR1 and CDR2: SGHRS, YFSETQ. This CDR3 comprises 14 residues. CDR3 region: CASSTGTPVPEQYF.

This chain uses TRBV5-1 with TRBJ2-3; the D call from TCRdb, TRBD1, cannot be confirmed without DNA. The CDR3 extends over 15 amino acids. CDR1 and CDR2 (germline): SGHRS, YFSETQ. The CDR3 sequence is CASSLWAGGLDTQYF.

The V and J genes are TRBV7-3 and TRBJ2-1; the D call from TCRdb, TRBD2, cannot be confirmed without DNA. There are 15 residues in the CDR3. CDR1 and CDR2 (germline): SGHTA, FQGTGA. CDR3 region: CASSLRGTSYNEQFF.

The genes are TRBV7-9 and TRBJ2-1. In germline, CDR1 is SEHNR, CDR2 FQNEAQ (reference sequence). The CDR3 length is 17 residues. The CDR3 spells CASSFFTGVRSYNEQFF.

V usage is TRBV5-6 and J usage is TRBJ2-1; without DNA, the TCRdb call of TRBD2 cannot be checked. Germline CDR1 reads SGHDT; CDR2 reads YYEEEE. This CDR3 is 14 amino acids long. The CDR3 protein is CASSSGLPYNEQFF.

The gene calls are TRBV29-1 and TRBJ2-1. This CDR3 has 12 amino acids. CDR1 and CDR2 (germline): SQVTM, ANQGSEA. CDR3 protein: CSAYRLPDEQFF.

This chain joins TRBV11-3 and TRBJ2-7; TCRdb's assignment of TRBD2 cannot be checked, as there is no DNA. The germline gives CDR1 SGHNT, CDR2 YENEEA. This CDR3 is built from 14 residues. This chain's CDR3 is CASSLAGLDYEQYF.

The rearrangement uses TRBV4-2 and TRBJ2-3; the TCRdb D gene call, TRBD1, has no DNA to confirm it. The CDR3 runs to 15 residues. Germline V gene data show CDR1 as LGHNA and CDR2 as YNFKEQ. CDR3 sequence: CASSPRDGGTDTQYF.

This chain's CDR3 is CASSLYGVWNYGYTF. The genes are TRBV5-1 and TRBJ1-2. The CDR3 length is 15 residues. Per germline, CDR1 SGHRS and CDR2 YFSETQ.

The chain joins TRBV27 to TRBJ2-2. CDR1 and CDR2 from the germline V gene are MNHEY and SMNVEV (reference sequence). The CDR3 is 12 amino acids. CDR3 in amino acids: CASSARPGELFF.

The chain carries TRBV12-5 and TRBJ2-1. The CDR3 totals 14 residues. Per germline, CDR1 LGHNT and CDR2 FRNRAP. CDR3 protein: CASGLGGVLHEQFF.

This chain connects TRBV20-1 to TRBJ2-3. Germline assignment: CDR1 DFQATT and CDR2 SNEGSKA (reference sequence). The CDR3 has 13 residues. The CDR3 here is CSASSAVTDTQYF.

This rearrangement joins TRBV6-5 to TRBJ1-1. There are 15 residues in the CDR3. Germline V gene data show CDR1 as MNHEY and CDR2 as SVGAGI. The CDR3: CASSYPAEGFTEAFF.

CDR3 sequence: CAISLGGTGTDTQYF. This chain links TRBV7-8 with TRBJ2-3; without DNA, the TCRdb call of TRBD1 cannot be checked. The germline CDR1 and CDR2 sequences are SGHVS and FQNEAQ. The CDR3 covers 15 residues.

The CDR3 spells CASSYVPKDYGYTF. The chain carries TRBV6-6 and TRBJ1-2; absent DNA, TCRdb's TRBD1 call cannot be checked. CDR3 length equals 14 residues. Per the germline V gene, CDR1 is MNHNY and CDR2 is SVGAGI (reference sequence).

This sequence joins TRBV18 and TRBJ2-2. Germline CDR1 is KGHSH and CDR2 is LQKENI. This CDR3 is built from 14 residues. The CDR3 region is CASSPRANTGELFF.

The V gene is TRBV7-3, the J gene TRBJ1-2. The CDR3 runs to 15 residues. CDR1 SGHTA and CDR2 FQGTGA come from the germline V gene. The CDR3 protein is CASSHGEWGVCGYTF. Supplemented by reference TRBV7-3 and TRBJ1-2, the full variable domain reads GAGVSQTPSNKVTEKGKYVELRCDPISGHTALYWYRQSLGQGPEFLIYFQGTGAADDSGLPNDRFFAVRPEGSVSTLKIQRTERGDSAVYLCASSHGEWGVCGYTFGSGTRLTVV.

The gene calls are TRBV5-4 and TRBJ1-2; TCRdb outputs TRBD1, but without DNA this stays unchecked. The length of the CDR3 is 16 residues. Per the germline V gene, CDR1 is SGHNT and CDR2 is YYREEE (reference sequence). This chain's CDR3 is CASSLGPPGGGYGYTF.

The chain recombines TRBV4-2 with TRBJ1-5. Germline lookup yields CDR1 LGHNA and CDR2 YNFKEQ. There are 15 residues in the CDR3. The CDR3: CASSQDRQDRKPQHF.

The rearrangement uses TRBV6-1 and TRBJ2-7; lacking DNA, the TRBD2 call made by TCRdb goes unchecked. The CDR3 has 15 amino acids. Looked up from germline, CDR1 is MNHNS and CDR2 is SASEGT. The chain's CDR3 is CASSTGTSGRAEQYF.

The J gene is TRBJ1-2, the V gene TRBV20-1; there is no DNA to check the TCRdb D call of TRBD1. Germline CDR1 is DFQATT and CDR2 is SNEGSKA (reference sequence). The CDR3 has 14 residues. The CDR3 here is CSAYQGAPRIGYTF.

CDR3 residues: CASSSTGGVSYEQYF. The V call is TRBV7-2, the J call TRBJ2-7; TCRdb indicates TRBD1, and absent DNA this call remains unverified. CDR1 and CDR2 from the germline V gene are SGHTA and FQGNSA. This CDR3 contains 15 residues. The entire variable domain, with the rest obtained from reference TRBV7-2 and TRBJ2-7, is as follows: GAGVSQSPSNKVTEKGKDVELRCDPISGHTALYWYRQSLGQGLEFLIYFQGNSAPDKSGLPSDRFSAERTGGSVSTLTIQRTQQEDSAVYLCASSSTGGVSYEQYFGPGTRLTVT.

The V and J genes are TRBV12-3 or TRBV12-4 and TRBJ2-2; there is no DNA to check the TCRdb D call of TRBD2. This CDR3 is built from 18 residues. CDR3 loop: CASSPKGVGGLNTGELFF.

V usage is TRBV6-1 and J usage is TRBJ1-1; the D call from TCRdb, TRBD1, cannot be confirmed without DNA. Germline V gives CDR1 MNHNS, CDR2 SASEGT. The length of the CDR3 is 16 residues. CDR3 loop: CASTVLRGQGNTEAFF.